The source of this T cell receptor (beta chain) is a study of control samples from healthy donors and cancer patients (TCRdb year 2020). Library preparation used the immunoSEQ multiplex PCR assay. This immuneACCESS table, as held by TCRdb, lists in-frame sequences with V and J called but not all clones. Of the missing ones, under half trace to an unresolved V gene in checked studies; the others have no known cause. This sample is represented by 90,000 or so clones; around four fifths of them were singletons. 15% to 20% of the sample comes from the top ten. As for this clone: Its antigen target is currently unknown. No quality values exist for individual bases; no much larger clone is one base distant.

In the germline V gene, CDR1 corresponds to MDHEN and CDR2 to SYDVKM. From cysteine to phenylalanine, the CDR3 is 16 amino acids long. The entry retains the CDR3 DNA only, 48 bases that are in frame from base 1. Here V drops 5 bases and J drops 7 bases, and the junction holds 14 bases not matched to any gene. Recombination connected TRBV28 to TRBJ2-7; TRBD1 fits 10 bases in the junction. The source is a man younger than 40 in good health. The material sequenced was blood. The CDR3 here reads CASSGQGEIIFGEQYF. The nucleotides are TGTGCCAGCAGTGGACAGGGGGAGATCATTTTTGGAGAGCAGTACTTC.